Sequencing of this T cell receptor beta chain was carried out in a study of blood T cell repertoires in COVID-19. Study-level information: COVID-19 samples collected from the United States, Italy and Spain covered acute and convalescent phases. PBMCs, B-cell-depleted T cells, or T cells were the source of the cDNA or gDNA that made up the material.

TCRdb keeps only in-frame clones here, not all; method: immunoSEQ multiplex PCR. The sample has 90,000 to 110,000 clones, 80% to 90% seen once. The CDR3 sequence is 14 residues long. J was trimmed by 4 bases and V by 5 bases; bases with no gene match: 5. CDR1 is MDHEN and CDR2 is SYDVKM in the germline V gene. The TCR comes from a woman aged 80 or over with active or convalescent COVID-19. The sample comprised peripheral blood. V is TRBV28 and J is TRBJ2-1; 7 bases fit TRBD2. The CDR3 DNA sequence: TGTGCCAGCAGTCCAGGGACTAAATACAATGAGCAGTTCTTC. Translating it yields CASSPGTKYNEQFF.